These T cell receptor beta chains were read from a single sample in a study of blood T cell repertoires in COVID-19. Assay used: immunoSEQ multiplex PCR; TCRdb lists only in-frame clones, some missing. The table has about 170,000 clones, approximately 85% seen once. The sequenced sample consisted of peripheral blood. The receptors shown here come from a man aged 55 to 70 who had recovered from COVID-19. The CDR3 runs from the conserved cysteine through the conserved F or W. A D gene is named only where the DNA matches it firmly. Clone size is stated in some rows and not others, as once, few, many or a class when expanded.

.	TRBJ2-3	.	TRBV5-1	TGCGCCAGCTACGGTCGCTCTAGCACAGATACGCAGTATTTT	CASYGRSSTDTQYF
.	TRBJ1-2	.	TRBV9	TGTGCCAGCAGCGTAGGGGGGGATGGCTACACCTTC	CASSVGGDGYTF
.	TRBJ1-5	.	TRBV6-1	TGTGCCAGCAGTGAATCCACGGGAAATCAGCCCCAGCATTTT	CASSESTGNQPQHF
once	TRBJ1-1	TRBD1	TRBV5-5	TGTGCCAGCAGCTTGGTAGGGGGCCGGAACACTGAAGCTTTCTTT	CASSLVGGRNTEAFF
.	TRBJ2-2	.	TRBV10-3	TGTGCCATCAGTGACAACTATGGCAGCGGTGGGGCCGGGGAGCTGTTTTTT	CAISDNYGSGGAGELFF
.	TRBJ1-1	.	TRBV6-5	TGTGCCAGCAACCAAAACAGGGCGAACACTGAAGCTTTCTTT	CASNQNRANTEAFF
.	TRBJ2-7	TRBD2	TRBV9	TGTGCCAGCAGCGCCAGGACTAGCGGGGACTACGAGCAGTACTTC	CASSARTSGDYEQYF
few	TRBJ2-6	.	TRBV4-1	TGCGCCAGCAGCCCTCGACAGTCGTCTGGGGCCAACGTCCTGACTTTC	CASSPRQSSGANVLTF
.	TRBJ1-4	.	TRBV6-5	TGTGCCAGCAGTTACGGGGGGGTCTCGGGTGAAAAACTGTTTTTT	CASSYGGVSGEKLFF
.	TRBJ1-1	.	TRBV29-1	TGCAGCGCCGCGGGTGGACTTAACACTGAAGCTTTCTTT	CSAAGGLNTEAFF
.	TRBJ2-3	TRBD2	TRBV5-1	TGCGCCAGCAGGATGTGGCGGGGGGGTGCAGATACGCAGTATTTT	CASRMWRGGADTQYF
.	TRBJ2-3	TRBD1	TRBV7-8	TGTGCCAGCAGCTCCTGGGTTGTCTCGGGACAGAGCACAGATACGCAGTATTTT	CASSSWVVSGQSTDTQYF
many	TRBJ1-2	TRBD1	TRBV6-5	TGTGCCAGCAGTTCCCACAGGGGGCGGGCTAACTATGGCTACACCTTC	CASSSHRGRANYGYTF
.	TRBJ1-1	TRBD1	TRBV14	TGTGCCAGCAGCCGCACGGGACAGGGGAACACTGAAGCTTTCTTT	CASSRTGQGNTEAFF
.	TRBJ2-7	.	TRBV5-6	TGTGCCAGCAGCTTGGACAGGCCCGCCTACGAGCAGTACTTC	CASSLDRPAYEQYF
.	TRBJ2-3	TRBD2	TRBV7-8	TGTGCCAGCAGCTTAGCGCGGCTAGCGGGGGGCACAGATACGCAGTATTTT	CASSLARLAGGTDTQYF
.	TRBJ2-3	.	TRBV24-1	TGTGCCACGAGTCAGGGGACCACAGATACGCAGTATTTT	CATSQGTTDTQYF
.	TRBJ1-1	.	TRBV5-1	TGCGCCAGCAGCTTGCTTGCGAAGAACACTGAAGCTTTCTTT	CASSLLAKNTEAFF
.	TRBJ1-1	.	TRBV5-5	TGTGCCAGCAGCTTTTCGGAGGGCAATGAAGCTTTCTTT	CASSFSEGNEAFF
.	TRBJ2-3	.	TRBV24-1	TGTGCCACCAGTGATTTGCACCCAAACAGGGGAGGCCTCACAGATACGCAGTATTTT	CATSDLHPNRGGLTDTQYF
.	TRBJ1-2	TRBD1	TRBV7-9	TGTGCCAGCAGTTCGGCTCAGGGGGCGACCTATGGCTACACCTTC	CASSSAQGATYGYTF
.	TRBJ1-5	TRBD1	TRBV11-3	TGTGCCAGCAGCCTAGCCCGACAGGGCGATTATAGCAATCAGCCCCAGCATTTT	CASSLARQGDYSNQPQHF
.	TRBJ1-2	.	TRBV7-2	TGTGCCAGCAGCTTAAATGTCGGAGTATGGGGCTACACCTTC	CASSLNVGVWGYTF
.	TRBJ2-2	.	TRBV4-1	TGCGCCAGCAGCCAAGATATAGGGGCAGGTGGCGGGGAGCTGTTTTTT	CASSQDIGAGGGELFF
.	TRBJ1-5	.	TRBV2	TGTGCCAGCAGTTTCGACAGTTCCAGCAATCAGCCCCAGCATTTT	CASSFDSSSNQPQHF
.	TRBJ2-3	TRBD1	TRBV5-4	TGTGCCAGCAGCTCCGGGACAGCAACCCCTAGCACAGATACGCAGTATTTT	CASSSGTATPSTDTQYF
.	TRBJ1-1	TRBD1	TRBV6-5	TGTGCCAGCAGACAGGGGGTCGCTGAAGCTTTCTTT	CASRQGVAEAFF
.	TRBJ1-2	.	TRBV6-5	TGTGCCAGCAGCACGACAGAAGGATTGTATGGCTACACCTTC	CASSTTEGLYGYTF
.	TRBJ1-2	.	TRBV10-3	TGTGCCATCAGTGAAAGGACAGACCTCTATGGCTACACCTTC	CAISERTDLYGYTF
.	TRBJ2-5	TRBD2	TRBV5-4	TGTGCCAGCAGCCGGACTAGCGCGGGAGAGACCCAGTACTTC	CASSRTSAGETQYF
.	TRBJ1-1	TRBD1	TRBV11-2	TGTGCCAGCAGCTTAGGTGGGGACAGGGGGGGACCCAACACTGAAGCTTTCTTT	CASSLGGDRGGPNTEAFF
.	TRBJ1-6	.	TRBV14	TGTGCCAGCAGCCAAGAGGCAGTCAATTCACCCCTCCACTTT	CASSQEAVNSPLHF
.	TRBJ1-1	.	TRBV23-1	TGCGCCAGCGGTCGGGCGCTCCCTGAAGCTTTCTTT	CASGRALPEAFF
.	TRBJ2-7	TRBD2	TRBV2	TGTGCCAGCAGTGTCCTCGGGACTAGCGGGGGGGGCTACGAGCAGTACTTC	CASSVLGTSGGGYEQYF
.	TRBJ2-7	TRBD1	TRBV29-1	TGCAGCGTTGAAGAGGGACAGGGGGCTCTCGAGCAGTACTTC	CSVEEGQGALEQYF